The clone carrying this T cell receptor beta chain was seen a few times. Its specificity is unknown. This sample was included in a study of CD8+CD57+ T cells in acquired aplastic anemia. It was genomic DNA that served as the template for profiling TCR beta VDJ and CDR3. TCRdb called the reads again in MiXCR, with one record for every CDR3 protein. The data contain over 150,000 distinct CDR3 sequences, 40% to 55% of them singletons. Those patients picked for sequencing had displayed CD8+CD57+ cell expansion on flow cytometry. The enrolled patients all had severe acquired aplastic anemia. Losses at the gene ends were 5 bases for V and 6 bases for J; bases not matched to a gene: 10. The CDR3 has 16 residues. Germline CDR1 MNHEY, CDR2 SMNVEV (reference sequence). Regarding the study as a whole: Patients and controls had CD8+ Simpson's diversity values that were not significantly distinct.

The receptor's source is a human donor with aplastic anemia. The sample comprised sorted CD4+, CD8+, or CD8+CD57+ T cells (not recorded which) from PBMCs. The chain joins TRBV27 to TRBJ2-1; TRBD2 matches at 10 bases. CDR3 DNA: TGTGCCAGCAGTCCGAGACTAGCGGGTCGCCCCAATGAGCAGTTCTTC. Translated: CASSPRLAGRPNEQFF.